A few counts support the clone carrying this T cell receptor (beta chain). What it recognizes is unknown. Vbeta (60) and Jbeta (13) primers were used in the PCR. The repertoire was sequenced with immunoSEQ multiplex PCR; TCRdb's copy has only in-frame clones and lacks some. The data contain about 120,000 clones, approximately 70% of them singletons. Looked up from germline, CDR1 is LGHNA and CDR2 is YNFKEQ. The CDR3 has 15 residues. V trimming: 0 bases; J trimming: 12 bases; junction bases outside the gene matches: 12. The data originate from a study of cytomegalovirus exposure and HLA in healthy donors. These donors counted as nominally healthy when sampled, but unrecorded immune exposures were likely. Study results and limitations: The authors reported that TCR beta sequences could predict HLA-A and HLA-B alleles. These predictions were accurate for most subjects in the first cohort.

What was sequenced was PBMCs. This chain uses TRBV4-2 with TRBJ2-7; TRBD1 aligns across 9 bases. The TCR comes from a woman in her thirties or forties in good health and CMV-seropositive. DNA of the CDR3: TGTGCCAGCAGCCAAGAGGCGGGACAGGGAGGCCTGGGGTACTTC. The encoded protein is CASSQEAGQGGLGYF.